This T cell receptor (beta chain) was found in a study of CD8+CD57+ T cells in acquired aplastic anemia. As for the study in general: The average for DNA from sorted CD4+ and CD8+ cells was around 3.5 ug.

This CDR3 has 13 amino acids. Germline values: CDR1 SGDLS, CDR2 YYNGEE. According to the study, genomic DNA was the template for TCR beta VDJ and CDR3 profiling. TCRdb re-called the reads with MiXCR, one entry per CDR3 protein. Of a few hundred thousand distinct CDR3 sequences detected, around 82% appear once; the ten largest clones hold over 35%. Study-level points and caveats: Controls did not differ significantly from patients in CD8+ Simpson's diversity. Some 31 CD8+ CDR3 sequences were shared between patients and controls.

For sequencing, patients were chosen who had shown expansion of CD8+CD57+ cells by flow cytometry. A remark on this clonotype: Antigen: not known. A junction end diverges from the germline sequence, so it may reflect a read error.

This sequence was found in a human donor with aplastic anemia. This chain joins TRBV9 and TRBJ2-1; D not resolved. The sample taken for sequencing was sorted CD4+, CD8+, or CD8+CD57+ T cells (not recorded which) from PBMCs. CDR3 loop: CASSEGSDKQYFF. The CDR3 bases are TGTGCCAGCAGTGAAGGGTCAGATAAGCAGTATTTTTTC.